This T cell receptor (beta chain) was sequenced during a study of cytomegalovirus exposure and HLA in healthy donors. About this clone: Its antigen is not known.

The length of the CDR3 is 14 residues. V was pared by 5 bases and J by 4 bases, with 5 bases of the junction left unmatched. Germline loops: CDR1 LNHDA, CDR2 SQIVND (reference sequence). Study-wide points: Apart from CMV serostatus, no immune exposure information was available.

Primers included in the PCR were 60 Vbeta and 13 Jbeta primers. Some clones are missing from TCRdb's copy, which holds only in-frame ones; the method was immunoSEQ multiplex PCR. Of about 80,000 clones listed, around two thirds are singletons. Material for sequencing was PBMCs. The chain uses TRBV19 and TRBJ2-5, with 9 positions matching TRBD1. The sequence came from a woman between 50 and 59 years old in good health and CMV-seropositive. Here the CDR3 DNA reads TGTGCCAGTAGTTTGATGACAGGGGGAGAGACCCAGTACTTC. Protein sequence: CASSLMTGGETQYF.